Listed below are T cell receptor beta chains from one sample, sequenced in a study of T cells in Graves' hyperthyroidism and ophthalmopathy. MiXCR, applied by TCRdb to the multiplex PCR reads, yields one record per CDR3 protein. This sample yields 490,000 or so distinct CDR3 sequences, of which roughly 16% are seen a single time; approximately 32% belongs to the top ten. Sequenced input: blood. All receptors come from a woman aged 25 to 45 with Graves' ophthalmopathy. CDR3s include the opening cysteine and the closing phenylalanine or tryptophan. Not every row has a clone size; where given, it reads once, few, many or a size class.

CDR3: CASINEIFDEQYF; V: TRBV6-2/TRBV6-3; size: many; J: TRBJ2-7
CDR3: CSARDLSGTYNEQFF; V: TRBV20-1; size: many; J: TRBJ2-1
CDR3: CASSFRLAGGYNEQFF; V: TRBV11-2; size: NA; J: TRBJ2-1
CDR3: CAISDPGTGETQYF; V: TRBV10-3; size: NA; J: TRBJ2-5
CDR3: CASSLEGFNTEAFF; V: TRBV7-9; size: many; J: TRBJ1-1
CDR3: CASKTSGIENTGELFF; V: TRBV19; size: NA; J: TRBJ2-2
CDR3: CSAGTGTEAFF; V: TRBV20-1; size: NA; J: TRBJ1-1
CDR3: CASSFFRVGQPQHF; V: TRBV12-3/TRBV12-4; size: few; J: TRBJ1-5
CDR3: CASSFGPAGQGANTGELFF; V: TRBV7-9; size: NA; J: TRBJ2-2
CDR3: CASSYDVQPEMNTEAFF; V: TRBV6-2/TRBV6-3; size: many; J: TRBJ1-1
CDR3: CASSQETGVGYTF; V: TRBV4-3; size: NA; J: TRBJ1-2
CDR3: CASSPRGRGNTGELFF; V: TRBV6-1; size: NA; J: TRBJ2-2
CDR3: CASSFNQGPNYGYTF; V: TRBV11-2; size: NA; J: TRBJ1-2
CDR3: CASSAREDETQFF; V: TRBV7-3; size: NA; J: NA
CDR3: CASTDAGTGGYEQYF; V: TRBV5-4; size: NA; J: TRBJ2-7
CDR3: CASVRRNRDNYGYTF; V: TRBV19; size: NA; J: TRBJ1-2
CDR3: CASRLERLTEAFF; V: TRBV28; size: many; J: TRBJ1-1
CDR3: CSARPGLAGGETQYF; V: TRBV20-1; size: NA; J: TRBJ2-5
CDR3: CASSRRGLVYNEQFF; V: TRBV3-1; size: NA; J: TRBJ2-1
CDR3: CASSPFAGGLFNEQFF; V: TRBV2; size: NA; J: TRBJ2-1
CDR3: CASRLAGSYEQYF; V: TRBV7-2; size: NA; J: TRBJ2-7
CDR3: CAWSVTMNTEAFF; V: TRBV30; size: many; J: TRBJ1-1
CDR3: CASSFPLWTSGNNYIQETQYF; V: TRBV7-9; size: few; J: TRBJ2-5
CDR3: CASSFSPATSYNEQFF; V: TRBV11-3; size: many; J: TRBJ2-1
CDR3: CAWSPGLAGDHEQYF; V: TRBV30; size: NA; J: TRBJ2-7
CDR3: CASSYVAESSYEQYF; V: TRBV6-5; size: few; J: TRBJ2-7
CDR3: CAWSVFHTSGNEQFF; V: TRBV30; size: once; J: TRBJ2-1
CDR3: CASSQGVNGYTF; V: TRBV4-3; size: many; J: TRBJ1-2
CDR3: CASSVAASNTGELFF; V: TRBV9; size: NA; J: TRBJ2-2
CDR3: CASSLVVGPVFF; V: TRBV5-4; size: NA; J: TRBJ2-1
CDR3: CASTGSRQPQHF; V: TRBV3-1; size: few; J: TRBJ1-5
CDR3: CASSQGEGVLVNEQYF; V: TRBV4-2; size: many; J: TRBJ2-7
CDR3: CASSPVDSSDTQYF; V: TRBV18; size: NA; J: TRBJ2-3
CDR3: CSALSGTGRSYGYTF; V: TRBV20-1; size: NA; J: TRBJ1-2
CDR3: CSARRGGSSYEQYF; V: TRBV20-1; size: NA; J: TRBJ2-7
CDR3: CASSDSGTGVQYF; V: TRBV25-1; size: NA; J: TRBJ2-5
CDR3: CASSGPGGDEQYF; V: TRBV9; size: NA; J: TRBJ2-7
CDR3: CSARLPVGGAYNEQFF; V: TRBV20-1; size: few; J: TRBJ2-1
CDR3: CASSPSPLEAQYF; V: TRBV27; size: NA; J: TRBJ2-3
CDR3: CASSSGTSGITETQYF; V: TRBV11-2; size: NA; J: TRBJ2-5